This T cell receptor beta chain was captured by sequencing in a study of blood T cell repertoires in COVID-19. Authors' processing steps: Reference gene primers were amplified, and this amplification served to estimate nucleated cell counts. Some clones are missing from TCRdb's copy, which holds only in-frame ones; the method was immunoSEQ multiplex PCR. V, J and clone size reflect that table, while D and trimming were determined from the DNA. The sample holds approximately 390,000 clones, around 90% seen once. CDR3 size: 15 residues. The V gene end was trimmed by 5 bases and the J gene end by 9 bases; junction bases not matched to a gene: 15. In germline, CDR1 is MNHEY, CDR2 SVGAGI.

The sequenced sample was peripheral blood. This chain links TRBV6-5 with TRBJ1-1, with 7 nucleotides matching TRBD1. The TCR originated in a man younger than 30 with active or convalescent COVID-19. CDR3 sequence reads: CASSNRGHRGLQAFF. DNA for the CDR3: TGTGCCAGCAGTAATCGGGGGCACAGGGGCCTACAAGCTTTCTTT.